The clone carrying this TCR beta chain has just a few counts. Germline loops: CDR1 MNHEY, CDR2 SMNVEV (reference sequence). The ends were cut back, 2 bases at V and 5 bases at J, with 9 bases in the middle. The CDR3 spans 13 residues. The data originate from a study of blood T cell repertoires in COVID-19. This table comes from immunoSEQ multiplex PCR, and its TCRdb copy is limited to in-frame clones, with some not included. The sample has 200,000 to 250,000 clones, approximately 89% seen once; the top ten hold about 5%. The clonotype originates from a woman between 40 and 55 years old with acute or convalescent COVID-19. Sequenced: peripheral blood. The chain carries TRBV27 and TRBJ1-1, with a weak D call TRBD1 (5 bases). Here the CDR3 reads CASSLDGGTEAFF. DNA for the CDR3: TGTGCCAGCAGTTTAGACGGGGGGACTGAAGCTTTCTTT.